This TCR beta chain was observed in a study of shared clonotypes between healthy human individuals (dated by TCRdb to the early 2020s). Concerning the study at large: Three men and a couple of women, aged 18 to 49 years, made up the cohort. For each donor, CD4 naive and CD4 memory were each run on three plates, CD8 naive on two plates, and CD8 memory on one plate. The study deeply sequenced blood TCR repertoires of five healthy adults to estimate repertoire size and the extent of clonotype sharing between individuals. Different laboratories and diverse techniques were used to prepare libraries and sequence TCR repertoires, to increase sequencing depth and limit assay-specific biases. Between about 0.85 and 8.9 billion PBMCs per donor were obtained by leukapheresis. The research as a whole found: Compared with non-shared clonotypes, clonotypes shared by all four sorted-subset donors had higher generation probabilities. Sampling was limited to blood, and TCR repertoires in tissue likely differ from TCR repertoires in blood. Naive subsets generally had larger estimated clonotype richness than memory subsets did. When a few donors were compared, the shared fraction of clonotypes was about 5.2% for naive CD4, around 3.5% for naive CD8, about 2.4% for memory CD4, and less than 0.45% for memory CD8. Even with the large sequencing depth, rarefaction of the sorted-subset datasets indicated that sequencing was incomplete. Because the study included only a small number of donors, the genetic and exposure-history diversity represented was limited. Based on pairwise subsampling, the degree of clonotype sharing among donors was expected to be affected by sequencing depth.

Using the deep immunoSEQ assay, multiplex PCR amplified TCR CDR3 regions from genomic DNA. Extracted genomic DNA from each cell subset was distributed evenly across all wells of several immunoSEQ 96-well plates, and each plate was treated as a replicate. For sorted subsets, roughly 200 ng genomic DNA, equal to 30,000 or so T cell genomes, was loaded into each replicate PCR. The purified libraries were quantified using a Qubit 3.0 fluorometer, sized with a Bioanalyzer 2100, and then quantified again using the KAPA Library Quantification kit. Every immunoSEQ 96-well plate was sequenced on a dedicated single-read 150-cycle Illumina NextSeq 550 flow cell. On the authors' methods: The immunoSEQ output contained only junctional sequences without quality scores, so filtering could not match that applied to full-length reads. To assign V/J genes and CDR3, sequences were annotated using PyIR, a Python wrapper for IgBLAST v1.9, with IMGT germline references. Reads with weak V/J assignments (E-value above 1e-6), missing CDR3, stop codons, out-of-frame junctions, or ambiguous translated residues were removed. V3J clonotypes were defined as sequences sharing the same inferred V gene, J gene, and CDR3 amino acid sequence. The percentage overlap between two repertoires was calculated by dividing the number of shared unique clonotypes by the size of the smaller repertoire. Repertoire richness was assessed with RTK rarefaction, the Chao1 estimator, and Recon v2.1 estimates of unobserved clonotypes. OLGA was used to compute generation probabilities for all TCRbeta clonotypes that the gDNA method yielded from a handful of donors. In TCRdb, the immuneACCESS table is reduced to in-frame sequences with V and J assigned. These tables do not hold every clone; where another copy was compared, an unresolved V gene accounts for under half, and the others remain unexplained. V and J calls and clone size come straight from that table; D and trimming were deduced from the DNA. This sample holds some 2,500,000 clones; 93% were observed only once. The ten top clones hold 0.36% of the sample.

In this sample, this clone turned up once. Its antigen remains unidentified. Base qualities are not at hand, and no much larger clone is one base apart. For CDR1 and CDR2, the germline V gene lists KGHSH and LQKENI. Trimming costs V 1 base and J 0 bases, and their ends lie 27 bases apart. The CDR3 contains 21 residues, cysteine and phenylalanine counted. Just CDR3 DNA is preserved here, 63 bases in frame from base 1. Donors were healthy HIV-negative adults with no recently reported acute infections or vaccinations. Only Caucasian adults living in Nashville, Tennessee, USA were represented among the donors. CD4+ T cells were enriched through magnetic negative selection, after which naive cells were positively selected on CD45RA and the remaining negative fraction served as the memory subset. After blood collection by leukapheresis, PBMCs were isolated using Ficoll-Histopaque density gradient centrifugation and then cryopreserved in the vapor phase of liquid nitrogen. Purity and quantity of every magnetically sorted T cell population were checked by analytical flow cytometry. Genomic DNA was isolated from each sorted fraction and quantified by UV absorbance on a Nanodrop 2000c.

The chain uses TRBV18 and TRBJ1-2; tentative D gene TRBD1, with 6 bases matching. The clonotype comes from a man aged 18 to 30 in good health. Some clones in this sample may be carry-over from other donors' samples. Sequencing used naive CD4+ T cells from PBMCs. The cell subset or site tag for this specimen amounts to: CD45RA+ positively selected. This receptor has the CDR3 CASSPLQYRPGQTQANYGYTF. DNA sequence: TGTGCCAGCTCACCACTACAATACCGGCCCGGACAGACCCAAGCTAACTATGGCTACACCTTC.